A single sample gave rise to the 2 T cell receptor beta chains below, sequenced in a study of T cells in Graves' hyperthyroidism and ophthalmopathy (dated by TCRdb to between 2018 and 2021). Library construction relied on multiplex PCR. Reads for this sample came from an Illumina HiSeq 2000. TCR beta CDR3 regions were amplified from RNA transcripts. For the first round of RT-PCR on the TCR CDR3, the HTBI primer set was used together with the Qiagen OneStep RT-PCR kit. TCRdb cleaned the public reads at Q25 with fastp, built clones with MiXCR and kept in-frame beta chains. A single entry per CDR3 protein holds the most common genes and DNA from its merged rows. This sample holds around 690,000 distinct CDR3 sequences; 17% were observed only once. Clones ranked in the top ten supply roughly a sixth of the sample. Sequenced material: blood. These receptors were obtained from a middle-aged man with Graves' hyperthyroidism.

This clonotype was detected only a few times. V usage is TRBV4-2 and J usage is TRBJ2-2; the D gene is possibly TRBD2 (5 bases). The CDR3 spans 15 residues. V lost 0 bases to trimming and J lost 6 bases, with 11 bases between them. Per the germline V gene, CDR1 is LGHNA and CDR2 is YNFKEQ. The CDR3 nucleotides read TGTGCCAGCAGCCAAGATTTGGGAGCGGCCGGGGAGCTGTTTTTT. Translated: CASSQDLGAAGELFF.

The sample holds many counts of this clonotype. This chain connects TRBV27 to TRBJ2-2; D not resolved. The CDR3 is 14 residues long. V was shortened by 2 bases and J by 5 bases, with 9 bases between the two germline ends. Germline assignment: CDR1 MNHEY and CDR2 SMNVEV (reference sequence). CDR3 sequence reads: CASSLIGLTGELFF. CDR3 coding DNA: TGTGCCAGCAGTTTAATAGGGTTGACCGGGGAGCTGTTTTTT.